The 21 T cell receptor beta chains in this list originate from one sample, sequenced in a study of blood T cell repertoires in COVID-19. Here immunoSEQ multiplex PCR was the method, and the copy in TCRdb shows in-frame clones only, minus some. The sample consists of approximately 100,000 clones, around 90% of them appearing once. Sequenced material: peripheral blood. The receptors were sampled from a human donor in a cohort sampled during active COVID-19.

In this sample, this clone turned up a few times. The gene calls are TRBV27 and TRBJ1-2, with D tentatively TRBD1 (6 bases). The ends were cut back, 3 bases at V and 4 bases at J, with 12 bases in the middle. The CDR3 length is 14 residues. Germline V gives CDR1 MNHEY, CDR2 SMNVEV (reference sequence). The CDR3 loop reads CASSLAGARYGYTF. CDR3 in DNA: TGTGCCAGCAGTTTGGCAGGGGCGCGCTATGGCTACACCTTC.

The gene calls are TRBV12-3 or TRBV12-4 and TRBJ1-1; D not certain. V was clipped by 5 bases and J by 4 bases, with 8 bases between them. This CDR3 contains 12 residues. The CDR3 DNA reads as TGTGCCAGCAGTCCAGATTCCACTGAAGCTTTCTTT. Its translation: CASSPDSTEAFF.

The chain recombines TRBV6-5 with TRBJ2-1; 7 bases map to TRBD2. Germline lookup yields CDR1 MNHEY and CDR2 SVGAGI. This CDR3 comprises 15 residues. V lost 6 bases to trimming and J lost 4 bases; unmatched junction nucleotides: 9. CDR3 bases: TGTGCCAGCAGGGGGGGGAGGGGAACTTACAATGAGCAGTTCTTC. Its translation is CASRGGRGTYNEQFF.

The genes are TRBV4-3 and TRBJ2-1; 7 nucleotides match TRBD2. The germline V gene encodes CDR1 LGHNA and CDR2 YSLEER. V shed 1 base and J 9 bases; nucleotides not matched to a gene: 12. The length of the CDR3 is 16 residues. CDR3 loop: CASSQARAGLGGEQFF. DNA of the CDR3: TGCGCCAGCAGCCAAGCCAGAGCGGGGCTGGGCGGTGAGCAGTTCTTC.

The chain uses TRBV27 and TRBJ2-3; a possible D gene is TRBD2 (5 bases). CDR3 length equals 14 residues. With 7 bases removed from V and 0 bases from J, the gap between germline ends came to 11 bases. CDR1 is MNHEY and CDR2 is SMNVEV in the germline V gene (reference sequence). The CDR3 sequence: CASTVAKSTDTQYF. The CDR3 nucleotides read TGTGCCAGCACGGTAGCGAAAAGCACAGATACGCAGTATTTT.

The genes are TRBV5-4 and TRBJ2-7; D remains ambiguous. The CDR3 is 13 residues long. The germline V gene encodes CDR1 SGHNT and CDR2 YYREEE (reference sequence). Trimming took off 0 bases at V and 0 bases at J, with 4 bases between the two ends. This CDR3 reads CASSLAGSYEQYF. CDR3 nucleotide sequence: TGTGCCAGCAGCTTGGCCGGCTCCTACGAGCAGTACTTC.

This rearrangement joins TRBV9 to TRBJ2-1; TRBD1 is a possible D gene (5 bases). Per the germline V gene, CDR1 is SGDLS and CDR2 is YYNGEE. Trimming took 1 base from V and 9 from J, leaving 5 bases between them. The CDR3 sequence is 11 residues long. CDR3 region: CASSVRGEQFF. CDR3 in DNA: TGTGCCAGCAGCGTAAGGGGTGAGCAGTTCTTC. The complete variable domain, with remaining parts taken from reference TRBV9 and TRBJ2-1, reads DSGVTQTPKHLITATGQRVTLRCSPRSGDLSVYWYQQSLDQGLQFLIQYYNGEERAKGNILERFSAQQFPDLHSELNLSSLELGDSALYFCASSVRGEQFFGPGTRLTVL.

The chain uses TRBV9 and TRBJ1-1; no firm D call. The CDR3 runs 16 residues. Germline values: CDR1 SGDLS, CDR2 YYNGEE. V was shortened by 0 bases and J by 4 bases, with 16 bases between the two germline ends. The CDR3 DNA sequence: TGTGCCAGCAGCGTAGGAGTGGAGGGTTGGGGCACTGAAGCTTTCTTT. Encoded protein: CASSVGVEGWGTEAFF.

This rearrangement joins TRBV27 to TRBJ1-4; the match to TRBD1 covers 8 bases. The V and J ends lost 9 bases and 0 bases, in that order; junction bases with no gene match: 6. CDR1 and CDR2 from the germline V gene are MNHEY and SMNVEV (reference sequence). The CDR3 sequence is 15 residues long. Here the CDR3 reads CARGTGSATNEKLFF. In DNA, the CDR3 is TGTGCCAGAGGGACAGGATCTGCAACTAATGAAAAACTGTTTTTT.

The chain recombines TRBV2 with TRBJ2-3; TRBD2 agrees at 9 bases. The CDR3 consists of 21 residues. From germline, CDR1 is SNHLY and CDR2 FYNNEI. Trimming removed 6 bases from V and 2 bases from J; junction bases left unmatched: 24. The CDR3 DNA is TGTGCCAGCAGGGGGAAGGTTATAGCGGGAGCGAGTCCCTCTAACACAGATACGCAGTATTTT. This codes for CASRGKVIAGASPSNTDTQYF. Supplemented by reference TRBV2 and TRBJ2-3, the full variable domain reads EPEVTQTPSHQVTQMGQEVILRCVPISNHLYFYWYRQILGQKVEFLVSFYNNEISEKSEIFDDQFSVERPDGSNFTLKIRSTKLEDSAMYFCASRGKVIAGASPSNTDTQYFGPGTRLTVL.

This chain joins TRBV7-9 and TRBJ2-7, with TRBD1 as a possible D gene (5 bases). The CDR3 loop spans 14 amino acids. Per germline, CDR1 SEHNR and CDR2 FQNEAQ (reference sequence). The V end was cut by 4 bases, the J end by 3 bases, with 13 bases between. CDR3 in amino acids: CASSSIGQLYEQYF. The CDR3 bases are TGTGCCAGCAGCTCGATAGGACAACTCTACGAGCAGTACTTC. The entire variable domain, with the rest obtained from reference TRBV7-9 and TRBJ2-7, is as follows: DTGVSQNPRHKITKRGQNVTFRCDPISEHNRLYWYRQTLGQGPEFLTYFQNEAQLEKSRLLSDRFSAERPKGSFSTLEIQRTEQGDSAMYLCASSSIGQLYEQYFGPGTRLTVT.

This clone was observed a handful of times. CDR3 sequence: CASSPRTGAKNQPQHF. CDR3 bases: TGTGCCAGCAGCCCTCGGACAGGGGCCAAAAATCAGCCCCAGCATTTT. The chain has TRBV27 and TRBJ1-5; TRBD1 matches 9 bases. Germline V gene sequence: CDR1 MNHEY, CDR2 SMNVEV (reference sequence). The CDR3 spans 16 residues. V shed 6 bases and J 4 bases; nucleotides not matched to a gene: 10.

A single count supports this clone. V gene TRBV5-1 combines with J gene TRBJ1-4; 7 nucleotides agree with TRBD1. Trimming cost V 4 bases and J 5 bases; bases outside gene matches: 14. There are 17 residues in the CDR3. Per the germline V gene, CDR1 is SGHRS and CDR2 is YFSETQ. The DNA of the CDR3 is TGCGCCAGCAGCCAACCCGACCGGGACAGCCCAAATGAAAAACTGTTTTTT. Amino acid sequence: CASSQPDRDSPNEKLFF.

The V gene is TRBV7-3, the J gene TRBJ2-3; 8 nucleotides align to TRBD2. This CDR3 is 14 amino acids long. Looked up from germline, CDR1 is SGHTA and CDR2 is FQGTGA. Losses at the gene ends were 5 bases for V and 8 bases for J; bases not matched to a gene: 9. CDR3 DNA: TGTGCCAGCAGCCTAGCGGGTTCGGGGGCTACGCAGTATTTT. As protein: CASSLAGSGATQYF. The whole variable domain, filled in from reference TRBV7-3 and TRBJ2-3, reads GAGVSQTPSNKVTEKGKYVELRCDPISGHTALYWYRQSLGQGPEFLIYFQGTGAADDSGLPNDRFFAVRPEGSVSTLKIQRTERGDSAVYLCASSLAGSGATQYFGPGTRLTVL.

There are a few counts of this clone. The chain has TRBV2 and TRBJ1-6; D is undetermined. Between the trimmed V and J ends, which lost 8 bases and 8 bases, there was a span of 16 bases. The length of the CDR3 is 14 residues. In germline, CDR1 is SNHLY, CDR2 FYNNEI. The CDR3 reads CASSGGGRDSPLHF. As DNA, the CDR3 is TGTGCCAGCTCGGGAGGAGGGAGGGATTCACCCCTCCACTTT.

The table lists this clone with a count of one. V is TRBV5-1 and J is TRBJ2-5; the match to TRBD1 covers 7 bases. The junction had 5 bases not matched to a gene; V was cut back by 4 bases and J by 5 bases. The CDR3 has 13 residues. CDR1 is SGHRS, CDR2 YFSETQ, per germline. The CDR3 nucleotides read TGCGCCAGCAGCACGACAGGGCCGGAGACCCAGTACTTC. This sequence encodes CASSTTGPETQYF.

This chain links TRBV2 with TRBJ1-2; 10 positions agree with TRBD1. Germline V gene lookup returns CDR1 SNHLY and CDR2 FYNNEI. V trimming: 7 bases; J trimming: 8 bases; junction bases outside the gene matches: 13. CDR3 length: 15 amino acids. CDR3 DNA sequence: TGTGCCAGCATCGGGGACAGGGGAGGTAATTCGGGCTACACCTTC. The encoded protein is CASIGDRGGNSGYTF.

The gene calls are TRBV20-1 and TRBJ1-2; D is ambiguous. This CDR3 has 11 amino acids. Germline CDR1 is DFQATT and CDR2 is SNEGSKA (reference sequence). Between the trimmed V and J ends, which lost 6 bases and 8 bases, there was a span of 13 bases. In nucleotides, the CDR3 is TGCAGTGCCCGTTTCCTGCGGGGCTACACCTTC. It encodes CSARFLRGYTF.

This rearrangement joins TRBV19 to TRBJ2-7; 9 nucleotides align to TRBD1. J lost 5 bases, V lost 5 bases, and 10 bases had no gene match. This CDR3 contains 15 residues. Per the germline V gene, CDR1 is LNHDA and CDR2 is SQIVND (reference sequence). The CDR3 nucleotides are TGTGCCAGTAGTCCCCGACAGGGGGGCGTCCACGAGCAGTACTTC. As protein: CASSPRQGGVHEQYF.

The V call is TRBV27, the J call TRBJ2-7; perhaps TRBD1 as D (5 bases). CDR3 size: 12 residues. Trimming left V 3 bases short and J 6 bases short, with 9 bases between. CDR1 is MNHEY and CDR2 is SMNVEV in the germline V gene (reference sequence). CDR3 residues: CASSFDRGEQYF. In DNA form, the CDR3 reads TGTGCCAGCAGTTTCGACAGAGGCGAGCAGTACTTC.

CDR3 nucleotides: TGTGCCAGCAGCTTATCAGGGTGGGAGACCCAGTACTTC. The encoded protein is CASSLSGWETQYF. This chain links TRBV7-6 with TRBJ2-5, with D tentatively TRBD1 (5 bases). CDR1 and CDR2 from the germline V gene are SGHVS and FNYEAQ. The V end was cut by 2 bases, the J end by 5 bases, with 9 bases between. This CDR3 contains 13 residues.